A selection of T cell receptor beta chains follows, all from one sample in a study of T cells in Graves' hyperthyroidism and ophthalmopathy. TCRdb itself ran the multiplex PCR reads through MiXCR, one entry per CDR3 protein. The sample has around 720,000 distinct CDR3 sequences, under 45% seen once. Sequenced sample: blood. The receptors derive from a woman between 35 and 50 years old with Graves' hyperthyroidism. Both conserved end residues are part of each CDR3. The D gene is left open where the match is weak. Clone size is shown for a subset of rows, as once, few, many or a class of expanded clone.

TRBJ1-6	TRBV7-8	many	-	TGTGCCAGCAGCTTAATATGGGGTCCCCTCCACTTT	CASSLIWGPLHF
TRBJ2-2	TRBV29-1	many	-	TGCAGCGTTGAAAGACCGAACACCGGGGAGCTGTTTTTT	CSVERPNTGELFF
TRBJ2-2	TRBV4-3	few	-	TGCGCCAGCAGCCAACGGGACTGGGACTCCGGGGAGCTGTTTTTT	CASSQRDWDSGELFF
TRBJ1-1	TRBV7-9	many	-	TGTGCCAGTACGAACACTGAAGCTTTCTTT	CASTNTEAFF
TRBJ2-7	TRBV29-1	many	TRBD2	TGCAGCGTGGCCGGGACTAGCGGGACAAATTCCTACGAGCAGTACTTC	CSVAGTSGTNSYEQYF
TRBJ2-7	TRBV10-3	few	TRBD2	TGTGCCAGCAGTTACTCGATAGGCACTAGCGGGAGTAGGCCTTACGAGCAGTACTTC	CASSYSIGTSGSRPYEQYF
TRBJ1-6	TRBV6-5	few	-	TGTGCCAGCAGTTACTCGCCTGGGGGGGATTCACCCCTCCACTTT	CASSYSPGGDSPLHF
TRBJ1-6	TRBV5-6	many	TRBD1	TGTGCCAGCAGCTGGGGACAGAAGAAGTTCTCACCCCTCCACTTT	CASSWGQKKFSPLHF
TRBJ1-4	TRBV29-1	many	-	TGCAGCGTTCGAGACAGTCCTAATGAAAAACTGTTTTTT	CSVRDSPNEKLFF
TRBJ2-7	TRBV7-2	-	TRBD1	TGTGCCAGCAGCTTAGTGTCTTTGGGACAGGGTTCCTACGAGCAGTACTTC	CASSLVSLGQGSYEQYF
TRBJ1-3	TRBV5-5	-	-	TGTGCCAGCAGCTTGGATCTCTACGGAAACACCATATATTTT	CASSLDLYGNTIYF
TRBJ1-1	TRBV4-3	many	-	TGCGCCAGCAGCCAAGATCGCATCTCCACTGAAGCTTTCTTT	CASSQDRISTEAFF
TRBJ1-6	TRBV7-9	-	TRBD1	TGTGCCAGCAGCCCCGAGGGACAGGCAAATTCACCCCTCCACTTT	CASSPEGQANSPLHF
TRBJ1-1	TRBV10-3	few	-	TGTGCCAGCACCGGAGGCCCGACCACTGAGGCTTTCTTT	CASTGGPTTEAFF
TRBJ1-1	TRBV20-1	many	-	TGCAGTGCTAGTGAAAGAATTGAAGCTTTCTTT	CSASERIEAFF
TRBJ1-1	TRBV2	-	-	TGTGCCAGCAGTTACAGGTCTAACACTGAAGCTTTCTTT	CASSYRSNTEAFF
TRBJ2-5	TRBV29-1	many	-	TGCAGCGTTGAATGGGTTCTGGGGCCGGGGGAGACCCAGTACTTC	CSVEWVLGPGETQYF
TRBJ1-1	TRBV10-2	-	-	TGTGCCAGCAGTCCCTTCGCAGGCCCCACTGAAGCTTTCTTT	CASSPFAGPTEAFF
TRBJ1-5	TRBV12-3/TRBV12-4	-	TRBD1	TGTGCCAGCAGTCCCGGGACAGGGAGCAGCAATCAGCCCCAGCATTTT	CASSPGTGSSNQPQHF
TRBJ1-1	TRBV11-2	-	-	TGTGCCAGCAGCTTAGCGGGACAACCTGAAGCTTTCTTT	CASSLAGQPEAFF
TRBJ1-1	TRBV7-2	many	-	TGTGCCAGCAGCTTAGACAGAAGGGCTTTCTTT	CASSLDRRAFF
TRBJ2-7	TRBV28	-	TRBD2	TGTGCCAGTTGGACTAGCGGATCCTACGAGCAGTACTTC	CASWTSGSYEQYF
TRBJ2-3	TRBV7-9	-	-	TGTGCCAGCAGCTTAGATTTGAGGGAGACTAGCACAGATACGCAGTATTTT	CASSLDLRETSTDTQYF
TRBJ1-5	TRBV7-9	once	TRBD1	TGTGCCAGCAGCTTGGGACAGGGTTACGATAGCAATCAGCCCCAGCATTTT	CASSLGQGYDSNQPQHF
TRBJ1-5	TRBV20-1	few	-	TGCAGTGCGGGGGGGGCAGGGGCAAATCAGCCCCAGCATTTT	CSAGGAGANQPQHF
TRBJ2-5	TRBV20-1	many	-	TGCAGTGCCCCGGTGAAGGGGGGGGAGACCCAGTACTTC	CSAPVKGGETQYF
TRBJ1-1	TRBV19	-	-	TGTGCCGGTAGCCCAGGGCTCAACACTGAAGCTTTCTTT	CAGSPGLNTEAFF
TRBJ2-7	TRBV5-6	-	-	TGTGCCAGCAGAAAGGAGGGGCCCGAGCAGTACTTC	CASRKEGPEQYF
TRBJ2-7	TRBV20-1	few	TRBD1	TGCAGTGCGCCGGACAGGGGGAGAACCTACGAGCAGTACTTC	CSAPDRGRTYEQYF
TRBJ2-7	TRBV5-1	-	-	TGCGCCAGCAGCCGTAGCGGTGACTCCTACGAGCAGTACTTC	CASSRSGDSYEQYF
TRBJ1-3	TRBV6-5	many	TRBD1	TGTGCCAGCACCGACTGGACAGGGGTATATTTT	CASTDWTGVYF
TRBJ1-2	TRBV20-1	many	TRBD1	TGCAGTCCCTCACCGGGACAGGAAAACTATGGCTACACCTTC	CSPSPGQENYGYTF